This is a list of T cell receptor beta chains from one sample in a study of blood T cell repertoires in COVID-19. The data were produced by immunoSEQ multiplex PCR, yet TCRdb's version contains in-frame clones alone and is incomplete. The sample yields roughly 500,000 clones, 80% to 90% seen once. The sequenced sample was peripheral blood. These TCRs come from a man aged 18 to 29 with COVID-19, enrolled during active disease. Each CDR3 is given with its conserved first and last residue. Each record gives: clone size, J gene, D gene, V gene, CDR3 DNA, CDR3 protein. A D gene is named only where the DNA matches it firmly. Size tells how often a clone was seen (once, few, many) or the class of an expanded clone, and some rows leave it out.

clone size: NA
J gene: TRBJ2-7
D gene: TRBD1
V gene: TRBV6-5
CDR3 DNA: TGTGCCACTCGACAGGGAGCCTACGAGCAGTACTTC
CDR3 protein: CATRQGAYEQYF

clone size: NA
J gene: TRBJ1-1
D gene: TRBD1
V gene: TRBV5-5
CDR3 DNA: TGTGCCAGCAGCTTGATGACAGGGGGATACACTGAAGCTTTCTTT
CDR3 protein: CASSLMTGGYTEAFF

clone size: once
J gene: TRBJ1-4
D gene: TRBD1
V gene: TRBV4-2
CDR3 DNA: TGTGCCAGCAGCCAAGATGTGATAGGGGGCCGGACTAATGAAAAACTGTTTTTT
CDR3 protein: CASSQDVIGGRTNEKLFF

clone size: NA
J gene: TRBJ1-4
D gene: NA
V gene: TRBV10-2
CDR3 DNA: TGCGCCAGCAAGGCAGGGGCCTATTTCTACGAAAAACTGTTTTTT
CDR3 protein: CASKAGAYFYEKLFF

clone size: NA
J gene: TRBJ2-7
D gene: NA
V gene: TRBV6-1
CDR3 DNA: TGTGCCAGCAGTGAACTGCGGCAGGGTTTAATTGAGTACGAGCAGTACTTC
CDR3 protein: CASSELRQGLIEYEQYF

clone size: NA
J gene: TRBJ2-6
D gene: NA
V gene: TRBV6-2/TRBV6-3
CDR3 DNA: TGTGCCAGCAGCCGCGTAGGGGGTGGTGGGGCCAACGTCCTGACTTTC
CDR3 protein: CASSRVGGGGANVLTF

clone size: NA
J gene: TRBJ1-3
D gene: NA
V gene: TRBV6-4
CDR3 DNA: TGTGCCAGCCTGGGGGCCGTGGGGCACTCTGGAAACACCATATATTTT
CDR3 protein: CASLGAVGHSGNTIYF

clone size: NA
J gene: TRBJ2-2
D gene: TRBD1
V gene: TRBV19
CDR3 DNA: TGTGCCAGTAGAGCCCACAGGGGGAACACCGGGGAGCTGTTTTTT
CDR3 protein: CASRAHRGNTGELFF

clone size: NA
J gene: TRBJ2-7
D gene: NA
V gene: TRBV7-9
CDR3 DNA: TGTGCCAGCAGCTTAGCGGAGGGACGTTCGCAGTACTTC
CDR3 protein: CASSLAEGRSQYF

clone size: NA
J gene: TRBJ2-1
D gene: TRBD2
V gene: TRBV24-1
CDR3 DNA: TGTGCCACCAGTGATCCCTGGCGGGAGTCCTACAATGAGCAGTTCTTC
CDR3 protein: CATSDPWRESYNEQFF

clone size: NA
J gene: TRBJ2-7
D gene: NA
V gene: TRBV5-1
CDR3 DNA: TGCGCCAGCAGTCACCAGAGGGGGGGACGGTACTTC
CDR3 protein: CASSHQRGGRYF

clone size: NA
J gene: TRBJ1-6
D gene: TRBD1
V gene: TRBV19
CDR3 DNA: TGTGCCAGTAGTATACCAGGGGGCGGTTCACCCCTCCACTTT
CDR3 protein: CASSIPGGGSPLHF

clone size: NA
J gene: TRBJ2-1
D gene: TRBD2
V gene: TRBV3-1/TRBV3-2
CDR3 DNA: TGTGCCAGCAGCGTCGTTCCTAGCGGGGGGAATGAGCAGTTCTTC
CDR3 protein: CASSVVPSGGNEQFF

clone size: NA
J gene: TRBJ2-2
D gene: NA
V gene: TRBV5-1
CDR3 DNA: TGCGCCAGCAGCGTCACAGCGAACACCGGGGAGCTGTTTTTT
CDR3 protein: CASSVTANTGELFF

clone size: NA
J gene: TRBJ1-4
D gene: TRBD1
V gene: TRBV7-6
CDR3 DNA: TGTGCCAGCAGCTTAGCACAGGGGGAGGCTGAAAAACTGTTTTTT
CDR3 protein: CASSLAQGEAEKLFF

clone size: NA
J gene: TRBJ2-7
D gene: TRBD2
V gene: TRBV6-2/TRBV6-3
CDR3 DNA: TGTGCCAGCAGTGTACCTAGCGGGGGGATCTACGAGCAGTACTTC
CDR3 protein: CASSVPSGGIYEQYF

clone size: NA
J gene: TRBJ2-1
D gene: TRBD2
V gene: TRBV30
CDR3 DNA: TGTGCCTGGGGAACCTTAGCGGGAGCGGGGTTCTTC
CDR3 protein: CAWGTLAGAGFF

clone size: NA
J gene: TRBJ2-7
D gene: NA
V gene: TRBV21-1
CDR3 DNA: TGTGCCAGCAGCAAAAGGACAGGCCCAACCTCCTACGAGCAGTACTTC
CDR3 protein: CASSKRTGPTSYEQYF